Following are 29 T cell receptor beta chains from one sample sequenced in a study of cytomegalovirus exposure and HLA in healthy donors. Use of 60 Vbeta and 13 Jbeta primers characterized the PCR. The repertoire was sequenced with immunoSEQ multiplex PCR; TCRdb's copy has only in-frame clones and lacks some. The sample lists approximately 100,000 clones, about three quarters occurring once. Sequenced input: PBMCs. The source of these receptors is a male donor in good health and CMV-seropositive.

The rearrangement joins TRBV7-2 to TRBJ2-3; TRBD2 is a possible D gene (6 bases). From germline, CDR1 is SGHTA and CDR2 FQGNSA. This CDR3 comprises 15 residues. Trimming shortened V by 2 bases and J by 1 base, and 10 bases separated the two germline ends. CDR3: CASSLQEGRTDTQYF. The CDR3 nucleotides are TGTGCCAGCAGCTTACAGGAGGGGCGCACAGATACGCAGTATTTT.

The CDR3 DNA reads TGTGCCAGCAGCGAGGGACAGGGTAATGAAAAACTGTTTTTT. It encodes CASSEGQGNEKLFF. This chain connects TRBV9 to TRBJ1-4, with TRBD1 identical over 9 bases. Germline assignment: CDR1 SGDLS and CDR2 YYNGEE. V trimming: 3 bases; J trimming: 4 bases; junction bases outside the gene matches: 1. CDR3 length: 14 residues.

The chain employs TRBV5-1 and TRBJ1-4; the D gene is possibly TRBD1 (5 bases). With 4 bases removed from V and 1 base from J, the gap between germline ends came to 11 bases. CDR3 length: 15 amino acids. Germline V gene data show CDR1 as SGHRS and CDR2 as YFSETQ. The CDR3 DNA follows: TGCGCCAGCAGCCTGTCCAGGGTAACTAATGAAAAACTGTTTTTT. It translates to CASSLSRVTNEKLFF.

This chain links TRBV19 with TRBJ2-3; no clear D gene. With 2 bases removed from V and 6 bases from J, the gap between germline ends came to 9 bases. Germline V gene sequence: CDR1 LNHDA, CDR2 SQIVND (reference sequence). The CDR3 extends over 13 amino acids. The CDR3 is CASSILSPDTQYF. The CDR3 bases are TGTGCCAGTAGTATACTATCCCCCGATACGCAGTATTTT.

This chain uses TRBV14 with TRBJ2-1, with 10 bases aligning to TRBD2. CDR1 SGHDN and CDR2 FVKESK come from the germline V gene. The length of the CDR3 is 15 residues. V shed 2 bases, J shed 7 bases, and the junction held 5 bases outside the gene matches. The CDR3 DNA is TGTGCCAGCAGCCAACAACTAGCGGGGAAGAATGAGCAGTTCTTC. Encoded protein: CASSQQLAGKNEQFF. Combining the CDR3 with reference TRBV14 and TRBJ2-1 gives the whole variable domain EAGVTQFPSHSVIEKGQTVTLRCDPISGHDNLYWYRRVMGKEIKFLLHFVKESKQDESGMPNNRFLAERTGGTYSTLKVQPAELEDSGVYFCASSQQLAGKNEQFFGPGTRLTVL.

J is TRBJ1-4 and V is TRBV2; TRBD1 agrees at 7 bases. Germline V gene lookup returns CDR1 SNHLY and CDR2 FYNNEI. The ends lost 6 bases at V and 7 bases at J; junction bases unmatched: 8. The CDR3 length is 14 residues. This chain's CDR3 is CASRLQGPLEKLFF. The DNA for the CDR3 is TGTGCCAGCAGATTACAGGGGCCTCTTGAAAAACTGTTTTTT. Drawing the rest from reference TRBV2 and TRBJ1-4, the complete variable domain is EPEVTQTPSHQVTQMGQEVILRCVPISNHLYFYWYRQILGQKVEFLVSFYNNEISEKSEIFDDQFSVERPDGSNFTLKIRSTKLEDSAMYFCASRLQGPLEKLFFGSGTQLSVL.

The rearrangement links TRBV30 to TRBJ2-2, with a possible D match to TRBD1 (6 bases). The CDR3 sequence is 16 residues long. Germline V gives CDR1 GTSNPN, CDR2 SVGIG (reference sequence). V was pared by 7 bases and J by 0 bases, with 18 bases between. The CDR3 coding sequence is TGTGCCTCCCCCCAGTGGGGGCGGTCGAACACCGGGGAGCTGTTTTTT. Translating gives CASPQWGRSNTGELFF.

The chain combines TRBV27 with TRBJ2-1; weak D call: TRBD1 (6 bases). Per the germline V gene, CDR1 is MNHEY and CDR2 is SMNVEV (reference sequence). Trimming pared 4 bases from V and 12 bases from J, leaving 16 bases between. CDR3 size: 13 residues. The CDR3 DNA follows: TGTGCCAGCAGTTCGGACAGTCTGGGATGGCAGTTCTTC. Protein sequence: CASSSDSLGWQFF.

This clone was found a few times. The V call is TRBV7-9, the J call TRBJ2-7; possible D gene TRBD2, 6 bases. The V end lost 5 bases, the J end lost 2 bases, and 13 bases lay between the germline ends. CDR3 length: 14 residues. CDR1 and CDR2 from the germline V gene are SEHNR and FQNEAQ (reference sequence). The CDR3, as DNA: TGTGCCAGCAGCCCGGAGGGCCAAACCTACGAGCAGTACTTC. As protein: CASSPEGQTYEQYF.

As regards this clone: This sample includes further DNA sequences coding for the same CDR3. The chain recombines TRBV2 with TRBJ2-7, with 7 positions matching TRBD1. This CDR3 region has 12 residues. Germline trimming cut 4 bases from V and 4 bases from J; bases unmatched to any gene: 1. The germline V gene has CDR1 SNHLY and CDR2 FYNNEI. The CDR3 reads CASSGDSYEQYF. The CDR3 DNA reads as TGTGCCAGCAGTGGGGACAGTTACGAGCAGTACTTC.

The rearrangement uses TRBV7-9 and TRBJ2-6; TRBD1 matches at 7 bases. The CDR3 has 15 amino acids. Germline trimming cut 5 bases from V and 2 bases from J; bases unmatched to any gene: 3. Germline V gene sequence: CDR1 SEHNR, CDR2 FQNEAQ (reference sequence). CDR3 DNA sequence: TGTGCCAGCAGCCTAGGGGGCACTGGGGCCAACGTCCTGACTTTC. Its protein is CASSLGGTGANVLTF.

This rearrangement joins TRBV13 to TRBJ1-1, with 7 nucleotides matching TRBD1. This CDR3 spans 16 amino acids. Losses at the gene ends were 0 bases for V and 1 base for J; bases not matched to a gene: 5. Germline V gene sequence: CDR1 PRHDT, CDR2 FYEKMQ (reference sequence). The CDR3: CASSLGQGLRNTEAFF. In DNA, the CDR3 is TGTGCCAGCAGCTTAGGACAGGGGCTGAGGAACACTGAAGCTTTCTTT.

The CDR3 is CASSLGSGGHRGMETQYF. In DNA form, the CDR3 reads TGCGCCAGCAGCTTGGGGAGCGGGGGGCACCGGGGGATGGAGACCCAGTACTTC. This chain connects TRBV5-1 to TRBJ2-5; 9 nucleotides agree with TRBD2. The CDR3 runs 18 residues. The germline gives CDR1 SGHRS, CDR2 YFSETQ. The ends lost 0 bases at V and 5 bases at J; junction bases unmatched: 14.

The chain's CDR3 is CASSDIQNQPQHF. CDR3 DNA: TGTGCCAGCAGTGATATCCAGAATCAGCCCCAGCATTTT. The chain links TRBV6-1 to TRBJ1-5; no clear D. Germline CDR1 reads MNHNS; CDR2 reads SASEGT. The CDR3 runs 13 residues. Trimming left V 3 bases short and J 4 bases short, with 7 bases between.

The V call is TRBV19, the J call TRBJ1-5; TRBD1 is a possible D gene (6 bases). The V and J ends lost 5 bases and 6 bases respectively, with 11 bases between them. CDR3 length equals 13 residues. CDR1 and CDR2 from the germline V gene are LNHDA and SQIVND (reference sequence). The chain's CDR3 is CASSRGAGQPQHF. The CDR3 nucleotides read TGTGCCAGTAGTCGGGGGGCCGGTCAGCCCCAGCATTTT. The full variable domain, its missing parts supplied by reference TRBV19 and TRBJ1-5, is DGGITQSPKYLFRKEGQNVTLSCEQNLNHDAMYWYRQDPGQGLRLIYYSQIVNDFQKGDIAEGYSVSREKKESFPLTVTSAQKNPTAFYLCASSRGAGQPQHFGDGTRLSIL.

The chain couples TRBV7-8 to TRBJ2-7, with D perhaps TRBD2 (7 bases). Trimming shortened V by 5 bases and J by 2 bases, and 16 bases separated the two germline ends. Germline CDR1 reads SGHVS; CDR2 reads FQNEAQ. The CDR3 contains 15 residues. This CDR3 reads CASSDGGGPAYEQYF. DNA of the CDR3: TGTGCCAGCAGCGATGGCGGGGGCCCAGCCTACGAGCAGTACTTC.

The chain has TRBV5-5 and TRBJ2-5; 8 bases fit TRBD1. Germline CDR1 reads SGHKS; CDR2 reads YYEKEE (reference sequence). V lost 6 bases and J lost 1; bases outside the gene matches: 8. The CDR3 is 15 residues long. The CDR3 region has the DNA TGTGCCAGCACCCCAGGGGGCAGGTCCCAAGAGACCCAGTACTTC. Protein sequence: CASTPGGRSQETQYF.

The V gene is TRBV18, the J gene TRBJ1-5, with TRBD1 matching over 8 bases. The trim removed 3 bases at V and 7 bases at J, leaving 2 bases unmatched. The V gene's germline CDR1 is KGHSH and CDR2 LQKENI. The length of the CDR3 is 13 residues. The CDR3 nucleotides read TGTGCCAGCTCACCGACAGGGGAACAGCCCCAGCATTTT. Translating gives CASSPTGEQPQHF.

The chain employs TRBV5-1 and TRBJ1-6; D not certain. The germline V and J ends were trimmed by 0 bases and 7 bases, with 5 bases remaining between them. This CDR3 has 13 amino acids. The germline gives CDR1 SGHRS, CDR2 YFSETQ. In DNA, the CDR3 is TGCGCCAGCAGCTTGGAGCGGAATTCACCCCTCCACTTT. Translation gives CASSLERNSPLHF.

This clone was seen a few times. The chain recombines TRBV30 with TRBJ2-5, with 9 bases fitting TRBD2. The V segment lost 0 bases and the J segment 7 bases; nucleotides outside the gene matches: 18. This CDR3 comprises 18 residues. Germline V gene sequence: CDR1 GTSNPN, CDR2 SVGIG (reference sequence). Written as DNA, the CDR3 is TGTGCCTGGAGTGTACAAAGGCGGCGGGGGGGCATTGATGGGACCCAGTACTTC. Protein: CAWSVQRRRGGIDGTQYF.

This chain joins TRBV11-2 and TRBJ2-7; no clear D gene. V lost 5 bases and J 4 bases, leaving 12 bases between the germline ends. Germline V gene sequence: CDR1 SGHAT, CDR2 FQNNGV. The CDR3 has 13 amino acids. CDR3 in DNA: TGTGCCAGCAGCCCATGGGCAGCTTACGAGCAGTACTTC. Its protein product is CASSPWAAYEQYF.

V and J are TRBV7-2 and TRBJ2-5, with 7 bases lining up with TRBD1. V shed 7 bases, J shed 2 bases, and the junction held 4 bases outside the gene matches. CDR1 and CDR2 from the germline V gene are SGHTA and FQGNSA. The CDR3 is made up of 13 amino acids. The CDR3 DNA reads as TGTGCCAGCACCAGGGACAGACAAGAGACCCAGTACTTC. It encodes CASTRDRQETQYF.

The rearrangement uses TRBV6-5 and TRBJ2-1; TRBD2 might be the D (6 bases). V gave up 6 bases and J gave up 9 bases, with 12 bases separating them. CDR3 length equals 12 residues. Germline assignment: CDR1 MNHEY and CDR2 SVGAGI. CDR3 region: CASSLRGCEQFF. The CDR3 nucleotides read TGTGCCAGCAGCTTGCGGGGATGTGAGCAGTTCTTC.

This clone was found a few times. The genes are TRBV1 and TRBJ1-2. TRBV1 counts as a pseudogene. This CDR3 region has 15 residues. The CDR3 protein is CTSSHASGGLDGYTF. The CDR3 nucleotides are TGCACCAGCAGCCATGCCTCGGGGGGGCTGGATGGCTACACCTTC.

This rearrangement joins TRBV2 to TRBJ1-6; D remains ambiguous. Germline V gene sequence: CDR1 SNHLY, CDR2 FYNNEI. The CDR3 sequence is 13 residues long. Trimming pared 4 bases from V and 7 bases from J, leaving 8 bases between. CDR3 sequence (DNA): TGTGCCAGCAGTGGGGCAGACAATTCACCCCTCCACTTT. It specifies CASSGADNSPLHF.

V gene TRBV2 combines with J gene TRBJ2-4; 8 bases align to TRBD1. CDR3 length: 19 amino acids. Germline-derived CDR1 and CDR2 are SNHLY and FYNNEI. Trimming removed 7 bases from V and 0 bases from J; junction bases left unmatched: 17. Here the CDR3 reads CASTLVWTGSRLAKNIQYF. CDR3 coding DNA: TGTGCCAGCACTCTTGTCTGGACAGGGAGTCGTCTAGCCAAAAACATTCAGTACTTC.

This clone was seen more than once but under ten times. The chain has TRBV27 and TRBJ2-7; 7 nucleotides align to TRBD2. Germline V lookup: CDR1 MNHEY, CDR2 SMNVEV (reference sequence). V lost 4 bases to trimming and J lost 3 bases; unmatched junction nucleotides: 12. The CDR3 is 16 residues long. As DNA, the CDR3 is TGTGCCAGCAGTTCCCCCAGGAGCGGGGCCGTCTACGAGCAGTACTTC. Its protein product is CASSSPRSGAVYEQYF.

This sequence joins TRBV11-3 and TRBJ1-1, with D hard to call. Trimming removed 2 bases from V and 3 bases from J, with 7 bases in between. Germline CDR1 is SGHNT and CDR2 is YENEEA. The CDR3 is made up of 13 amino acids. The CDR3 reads CASSLLVDTEAFF. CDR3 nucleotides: TGTGCCAGCAGCTTATTAGTGGACACTGAAGCTTTCTTT.

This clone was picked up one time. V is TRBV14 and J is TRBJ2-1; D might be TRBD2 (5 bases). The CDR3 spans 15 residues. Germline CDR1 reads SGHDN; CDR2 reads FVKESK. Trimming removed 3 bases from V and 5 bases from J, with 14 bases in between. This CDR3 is CASSQISGINNEQFF. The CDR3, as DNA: TGTGCCAGCAGCCAGATTTCCGGGATAAACAATGAGCAGTTCTTC. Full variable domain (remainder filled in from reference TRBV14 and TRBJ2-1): EAGVTQFPSHSVIEKGQTVTLRCDPISGHDNLYWYRRVMGKEIKFLLHFVKESKQDESGMPNNRFLAERTGGTYSTLKVQPAELEDSGVYFCASSQISGINNEQFFGPGTRLTVL.